These 8 T cell receptor beta chains were all obtained from the same sample, sequenced in a study of blood T cell repertoires in COVID-19. Produced via immunoSEQ multiplex PCR; TCRdb's table is partial and in-frame only. The sample lists about 20,000 clones; approximately 81% were seen once. Sequencing was performed on peripheral blood. These receptors all come from a human donor with active COVID-19. The donor label of this sample is uncertain.

The chain uses TRBV6-5 and TRBJ2-7, with TRBD1 matching 8 bases. Losses at the gene ends were 4 bases for V and 0 bases for J; bases not matched to a gene: 5. CDR1 is MNHEY, CDR2 SVGAGI, per germline. The CDR3 length is 15 residues. CDR3 bases: TGTGCCAGCAGTTTGGGGACAGGAAGCTCCTACGAGCAGTACTTC. This gives the protein CASSLGTGSSYEQYF.

This clone was observed once. The chain carries TRBV15 and TRBJ1-6; D uncertain. CDR1 LNHNV and CDR2 YYDKDF come from the germline V gene (reference sequence). There are 14 residues in the CDR3. The V gene lost 3 bases and the J gene lost 9 bases, with 12 bases spanning the gap. This CDR3 is CATSSESGGSPLHF. Written as DNA, the CDR3 is TGTGCCACCAGCAGCGAGTCTGGTGGTTCACCCCTCCACTTT.

V and J are TRBV12-3 or TRBV12-4 and TRBJ2-7; D uncertain. This CDR3 is built from 13 residues. V lost 5 bases to trimming and J lost 6 bases, with 14 bases between them. This CDR3 reads CASSPDPTGEQYF. As DNA, the CDR3 is TGTGCCAGCAGTCCCGACCCGACTGGCGAGCAGTACTTC.

This chain uses TRBV6-2 or TRBV6-3 with TRBJ2-3, with 10 nucleotides matching TRBD1. CDR3 length: 21 amino acids. With 0 bases clipped from V and 6 bases from J, the junction kept 21 bases outside the gene matches. Germline CDR1 is MNHEY and CDR2 is SVGEGT. CDR3 sequence reads: CASSYSIRDRGVVRDTDTQYF. The CDR3, as DNA: TGTGCCAGCAGTTACTCCATCCGGGACAGGGGCGTGGTGCGGGATACGGATACGCAGTATTTT.

This sequence joins TRBV10-3 and TRBJ2-1, with TRBD2 as a possible D gene (5 bases). Germline CDR1 reads ENHRY; CDR2 reads SYGVKD. Trimming shortened V by 7 bases and J by 0 bases, and 16 bases separated the two germline ends. The CDR3 is made up of 16 amino acids. This CDR3 reads CAITEGLRSSYNEQFF. The CDR3 bases are TGTGCCATCACCGAAGGACTCCGAAGCTCCTACAATGAGCAGTTCTTC.

The chain joins TRBV6-1 to TRBJ1-1; D call uncertain. Germline V lookup: CDR1 MNHNS, CDR2 SASEGT. V dropped 3 bases and J dropped 4 bases, with 12 bases sitting between them. This CDR3 comprises 14 residues. CDR3 in amino acids: CASSERYESTEAFF. DNA for the CDR3: TGTGCCAGCAGTGAGAGGTATGAGAGCACTGAAGCTTTCTTT.

The rearrangement uses TRBV7-2 and TRBJ2-7, with TRBD1 identical over 8 bases. The CDR3 length is 15 residues. Germline assignment: CDR1 SGHTA and CDR2 FQGNSA. J lost 0 bases, V lost 5 bases, and 6 bases had no gene match. The CDR3 loop is CASSQGAPFSYEQYF. CDR3 in DNA: TGTGCCAGCAGCCAGGGGGCCCCCTTCTCCTACGAGCAGTACTTC.

CDR3 in amino acids: CASSSGRLAAYNEQFF. The DNA of the CDR3 is TGTGCCAGCAGTTCAGGACGACTAGCAGCTTACAATGAGCAGTTCTTC. The chain joins TRBV6-6 to TRBJ2-1; 7 nucleotides align to TRBD2. The CDR3 is 16 residues long. With 4 bases clipped from V and 4 bases from J, the junction kept 10 bases outside the gene matches. The germline V gene encodes CDR1 MNHNY and CDR2 SVGAGI (reference sequence).